This T cell receptor beta chain was observed in a study of blood T cell repertoires in COVID-19. The table came from immunoSEQ multiplex PCR; TCRdb's copy has only in-frame clones and leaves some out. This sample yields about 88,000 clones, of which 70% to 90% are seen a single time; around 3% belongs to the top ten. This CDR3 is built from 15 residues. The germline gives CDR1 KGHSH, CDR2 LQKENI. The germline V and J ends were trimmed by 2 bases and 2 bases, with 13 bases remaining between them. Source material: peripheral blood. The sequence was collected from a woman aged 80 or older with acute or convalescent COVID-19. The chain uses TRBV18 and TRBJ2-7; D is perhaps TRBD1 (6 bases). DNA of the CDR3: TGTGCCAGCTCACCAAAGACAGGATCGACCTACGAGCAGTACTTC. It translates to CASSPKTGSTYEQYF.